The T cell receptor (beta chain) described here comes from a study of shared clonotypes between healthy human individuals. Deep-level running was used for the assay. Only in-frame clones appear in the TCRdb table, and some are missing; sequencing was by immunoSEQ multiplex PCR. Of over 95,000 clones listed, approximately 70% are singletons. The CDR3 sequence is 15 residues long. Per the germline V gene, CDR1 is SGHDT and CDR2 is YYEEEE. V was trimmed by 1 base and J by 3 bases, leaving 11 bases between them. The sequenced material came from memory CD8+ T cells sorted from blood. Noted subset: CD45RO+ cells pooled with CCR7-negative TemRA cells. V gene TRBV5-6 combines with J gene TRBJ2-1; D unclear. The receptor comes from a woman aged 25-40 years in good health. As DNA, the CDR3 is TGTGCCAGCAGCTTGACCCTACCAAGCTACAATGAGCAGTTCTTC. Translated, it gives CASSLTLPSYNEQFF.